What follows are 8 T cell receptor beta chains derived from one specimen sequenced in a study of T cell responses to AZD1222 COVID-19 vaccine. Generated by immunoSEQ multiplex PCR, the TCRdb table keeps only in-frame clones and is missing some. The repertoire holds 120,000 to 150,000 clones, approximately 91% seen once, with approximately 2% in the top ten. Sequenced material: peripheral blood, taken 28 days after the second AZD1222 dose. These receptors were taken from an adult who received the AZD1222 COVID-19 vaccine.

This chain links TRBV30 with TRBJ1-6, with D possibly TRBD1 on 6 matching bases. The CDR3 runs to 19 residues. Trimming removed 5 bases at V and 7 bases at J, with 30 bases between. Germline lookup yields CDR1 GTSNPN and CDR2 SVGIG (reference sequence). The CDR3 DNA follows: TGTGCCTGGCAAACCCCACCCGGAGGACAGACAAGATACAATTCACCCCTCCACTTT. It codes for CAWQTPPGGQTRYNSPLHF.

The CDR3, as DNA: TGTGCCAGCGGCCGCCTCCTGGGACAGGTAAAAAGTCAGCCCCAGCATTTT. Its protein is CASGRLLGQVKSQPQHF. The chain links TRBV21-1 to TRBJ1-5; the table's TRBD1 call for D was not verified on the DNA. TRBV21-1 is a known pseudogene. The CDR3 loop spans 17 amino acids.

V usage is TRBV18 and J usage is TRBJ2-5, with D possibly being TRBD1 (6 bases). The V gene lost 4 bases and the J gene lost 5 bases, with 17 bases spanning the gap. Germline V lookup: CDR1 KGHSH, CDR2 LQKENI. The CDR3 is 15 amino acids. In DNA form, the CDR3 reads TGTGCCAGCTCACTACAGGGCCAACGCGGGGAGACCCAGTACTTC. It encodes CASSLQGQRGETQYF.

V usage is TRBV9 and J usage is TRBJ1-2; TRBD1 agrees at 7 bases. V lost 3 bases, J lost 0 bases, and 8 bases stayed unmatched. Per the germline V gene, CDR1 is SGDLS and CDR2 is YYNGEE. This CDR3 comprises 16 residues. The CDR3 reads CASSATRDRANYGYTF. DNA of the CDR3: TGTGCCAGCAGCGCAACTCGGGACAGAGCTAACTATGGCTACACCTTC.

This sequence joins TRBV15 and TRBJ1-2; 7 bases line up with TRBD1. CDR1 is LNHNV and CDR2 is YYDKDF in the germline V gene (reference sequence). Unmatched junction bases numbered 4, after V lost 0 bases and J lost 3 bases. The CDR3 has 15 amino acids. The chain's CDR3 is CATSRDRTGDYGYTF. The DNA of the CDR3 is TGTGCCACCAGCAGAGATCGAACAGGGGACTATGGCTACACCTTC.

The CDR3 spells CASSLGLHNEQFF. Here the CDR3 DNA reads TGTGCCAGCAGCTTAGGGCTACACAATGAGCAGTTCTTC. This rearrangement joins TRBV7-3 to TRBJ2-1; D uncertain. Trimming shortened V by 2 bases and J by 5 bases, and 7 bases separated the two germline ends. Germline CDR1 and CDR2: SGHTA and FQGTGA. This CDR3 comprises 13 residues.

The chain recombines TRBV11-1 with TRBJ1-1; D gene unclear. Deletions cut 4 bases from V and 1 base from J, with 16 bases between. The germline CDR1 and CDR2 sequences are SGHAT and FQDESV (reference sequence). The CDR3 contains 16 residues. For the CDR3, the DNA is TGTGCCAGCAGCTCGCCGTTGGGCACCTCGAACACTGAAGCTTTCTTT. Protein: CASSSPLGTSNTEAFF.

The rearrangement links TRBV10-3 to TRBJ1-5; D remains ambiguous. The germline gives CDR1 ENHRY, CDR2 SYGVKD. V was trimmed by 9 bases and J by 6 bases, leaving 6 bases between them. This CDR3 contains 10 residues. The CDR3 reads CAIGGQPQHF. The CDR3 DNA sequence: TGTGCCATAGGAGGTCAGCCCCAGCATTTT.